The rows below give T cell receptor beta chains drawn from one sample of a study of T cell responses to AZD1222 COVID-19 vaccine. TCRdb's table, derived via immunoSEQ multiplex PCR, lists solely in-frame clones and lacks some. The sample includes tens of thousands of clones, around 90% seen only once; the top ten take around 3%. The sequenced sample was peripheral blood, obtained on day 0 of AZD1222 vaccination. The receptor source for this set is an adult in good health. CDR3s include the opening cysteine and the closing phenylalanine or tryptophan. The order of the fields is D gene, clone size, V gene, J gene, CDR3 DNA, CDR3 protein. D genes are given only for firm matches. Expanded clones get a size class; other rows say once, few or many, or leave the size out.

D gene: -
clone size: -
V gene: TRBV3-1/TRBV3-2
J gene: TRBJ1-6
CDR3 DNA: TGTGCCAGCAGCCAAGGGGGAGTCAATTCACCCCTCCACTTT
CDR3 protein: CASSQGGVNSPLHF

D gene: -
clone size: -
V gene: TRBV19
J gene: TRBJ1-5
CDR3 DNA: TGTGCCAGTATAGGCGGCAATCAGCCCCAGCATTTT
CDR3 protein: CASIGGNQPQHF

D gene: TRBD1
clone size: -
V gene: TRBV5-5
J gene: TRBJ2-1
CDR3 DNA: TGTGCCAGCAGCTTTGGGACAGACATTTACAATGAGCAGTTCTTC
CDR3 protein: CASSFGTDIYNEQFF

D gene: -
clone size: -
V gene: TRBV2
J gene: TRBJ1-6
CDR3 DNA: TGTGCCAGCAGGGAAGGACTTATGAATTCACCCCTCCACTTT
CDR3 protein: CASREGLMNSPLHF

D gene: -
clone size: -
V gene: TRBV29-1
J gene: TRBJ2-7
CDR3 DNA: TGCAGCGTTGTCCCGCGGGGGCACGAGCAGTACTTC
CDR3 protein: CSVVPRGHEQYF

D gene: TRBD2
clone size: -
V gene: TRBV9
J gene: TRBJ2-1
CDR3 DNA: TGTGCCAGCAGTACTAGCGGTTGGGGCAATGAGCAGTTCTTC
CDR3 protein: CASSTSGWGNEQFF

D gene: TRBD2
clone size: -
V gene: TRBV24-1
J gene: TRBJ2-2
CDR3 DNA: TGTGCCACCGACGGGGGGGCCCCTGGGGAGCTGTTTTTT
CDR3 protein: CATDGGAPGELFF

D gene: -
clone size: once
V gene: TRBV27
J gene: TRBJ2-7
CDR3 DNA: TGTGCCAGCAGCCCCAATGGGGATAACTACGAGCAGTACTTC
CDR3 protein: CASSPNGDNYEQYF

D gene: -
clone size: once
V gene: TRBV15
J gene: TRBJ2-7
CDR3 DNA: TGTGCCACCAGCTTTGGAGGAATCCTGAACGGGGAGCAGTACTTC
CDR3 protein: CATSFGGILNGEQYF

D gene: -
clone size: -
V gene: TRBV25-1
J gene: TRBJ2-7
CDR3 DNA: TGTGCCAGCAGTCCAGAAAACCTCTACGAGCAGTACTTC
CDR3 protein: CASSPENLYEQYF

D gene: TRBD2
clone size: -
V gene: TRBV28
J gene: TRBJ2-1
CDR3 DNA: TGTGCCTCACTTAGCGGGATTGGAAATGAGCAGTTCTTC
CDR3 protein: CASLSGIGNEQFF

D gene: -
clone size: -
V gene: TRBV10-2
J gene: TRBJ1-1
CDR3 DNA: TGCGCCAGCTCTAGGATTAACACTGAAGCTTTCTTT
CDR3 protein: CASSRINTEAFF

D gene: -
clone size: -
V gene: TRBV18
J gene: TRBJ1-4
CDR3 DNA: TGTGCCAGCTCACCAACAGGGATGGATGAAAAACTGTTTTTT
CDR3 protein: CASSPTGMDEKLFF

D gene: -
clone size: -
V gene: TRBV7-9
J gene: TRBJ1-5
CDR3 DNA: TGTGCCAGCAGCCGGTCGAAAGATCAGCCCCAGCATTTT
CDR3 protein: CASSRSKDQPQHF

D gene: -
clone size: few
V gene: TRBV7-3
J gene: TRBJ2-1
CDR3 DNA: TGTGCCAGCAGCCGCGGGGACAGACCCGCCAATGAGCAGTTCTTC
CDR3 protein: CASSRGDRPANEQFF

D gene: TRBD1
clone size: -
V gene: TRBV5-1
J gene: TRBJ2-7
CDR3 DNA: TGCGCCAGCAGGTCCGGGACAGGGATATCCGAGCAGTACTTC
CDR3 protein: CASRSGTGISEQYF

D gene: -
clone size: -
V gene: TRBV3-1/TRBV3-2
J gene: TRBJ2-1
CDR3 DNA: TGTGCCAGCAGCCCAACGTCGGGCTCCTACAATGAGCAGTTCTTC
CDR3 protein: CASSPTSGSYNEQFF

D gene: -
clone size: once
V gene: TRBV10-1
J gene: TRBJ2-7
CDR3 DNA: TGCGCCAGCAGTGATTCGGGGGGACAGGACTACGAGCAGTACTTC
CDR3 protein: CASSDSGGQDYEQYF

D gene: TRBD1
clone size: -
V gene: TRBV7-6
J gene: TRBJ2-5
CDR3 DNA: TGTGCCAGCAGCCGGACGACAGGGGGCGAGACCCAGTACTTC
CDR3 protein: CASSRTTGGETQYF

D gene: -
clone size: -
V gene: TRBV28
J gene: TRBJ2-7
CDR3 DNA: TGTGCCAGCAGTTCCAACTACGAGCAGTACTTC
CDR3 protein: CASSSNYEQYF

D gene: -
clone size: -
V gene: TRBV19
J gene: TRBJ2-2
CDR3 DNA: TGTGCCAGTAGTATAGATCTGTGGAGCGGACTGGGAGTGGCCGGGGAGCTGTTTTTT
CDR3 protein: CASSIDLWSGLGVAGELFF

D gene: -
clone size: once
V gene: TRBV29-1
J gene: TRBJ1-2
CDR3 DNA: TGCAGCGTTGTCCGGGGTGCGGGCTACACCTTC
CDR3 protein: CSVVRGAGYTF

D gene: TRBD2
clone size: -
V gene: TRBV27
J gene: TRBJ2-7
CDR3 DNA: TGTGCCAGCAGTTTAAGTAGCGGGAGGGCCCACGAGCAGTACTTC
CDR3 protein: CASSLSSGRAHEQYF

D gene: -
clone size: once
V gene: TRBV5-6
J gene: TRBJ2-2
CDR3 DNA: TGTGCCAGCAGCTTGGGCGGGGGCCGGGCCGGGGAGCTGTTTTTT
CDR3 protein: CASSLGGGRAGELFF

D gene: -
clone size: -
V gene: TRBV3-1/TRBV3-2
J gene: TRBJ1-1
CDR3 DNA: TGTGCCAGCAGCCAGGGTGGTGTGACTGAAGCTTTCTTT
CDR3 protein: CASSQGGVTEAFF

D gene: TRBD2
clone size: -
V gene: TRBV15
J gene: TRBJ2-5
CDR3 DNA: TGTGCCACCAGCAGAGGCGGGAGTGCGGAGACCCAGTACTTC
CDR3 protein: CATSRGGSAETQYF

D gene: -
clone size: once
V gene: TRBV5-5
J gene: TRBJ1-1
CDR3 DNA: TGTGCCAGCCGCTTTCGGCAGGTTAACTCCATGAACACTGAAGCTTTCTTT
CDR3 protein: CASRFRQVNSMNTEAFF

D gene: TRBD2
clone size: -
V gene: TRBV6-5
J gene: TRBJ2-7
CDR3 DNA: TGTGCCAGCAGTTACAGGACTAGCGGGAGCGAGCAGTACTTC
CDR3 protein: CASSYRTSGSEQYF

D gene: -
clone size: -
V gene: TRBV6-6
J gene: TRBJ1-2
CDR3 DNA: TGTGCCAGCAGTTACGGTCCAGAGGAGGGCTACACCTTC
CDR3 protein: CASSYGPEEGYTF

D gene: -
clone size: -
V gene: TRBV24-1
J gene: TRBJ2-7
CDR3 DNA: TGTGCCACCAGGGGGGCGGACTCCTACGAGCAGTACTTC
CDR3 protein: CATRGADSYEQYF

D gene: TRBD2
clone size: -
V gene: TRBV9
J gene: TRBJ2-3
CDR3 DNA: TGTGCCAGCAGCACACTAGCGGGGAGCACAGATACGCAGTATTTT
CDR3 protein: CASSTLAGSTDTQYF

D gene: TRBD1
clone size: -
V gene: TRBV14
J gene: TRBJ2-7
CDR3 DNA: TGTGCCAGCAGCCAAGCGGGACAGCCCTACGAGCAGTACTTC
CDR3 protein: CASSQAGQPYEQYF

D gene: -
clone size: -
V gene: TRBV5-6
J gene: TRBJ2-2
CDR3 DNA: TGTGCCAGCAGCCGGGGACTTAACACCGGGGAGCTGTTTTTT
CDR3 protein: CASSRGLNTGELFF

D gene: -
clone size: -
V gene: TRBV6-5
J gene: TRBJ1-2
CDR3 DNA: TGTGCCAGCAGTCCGACAGATAACTATGGCTACACCTTC
CDR3 protein: CASSPTDNYGYTF

D gene: -
clone size: few
V gene: TRBV28
J gene: TRBJ1-1
CDR3 DNA: TGTGCCAGCAGTCGGGCCCCGGACACTGAAGCTTTCTTT
CDR3 protein: CASSRAPDTEAFF

D gene: -
clone size: -
V gene: TRBV19
J gene: TRBJ2-1
CDR3 DNA: TGTGCCAGTAGTATTTCACGGAGCTCCTACAATGAGCAGTTCTTC
CDR3 protein: CASSISRSSYNEQFF

D gene: TRBD2
clone size: -
V gene: TRBV24-1
J gene: TRBJ2-7
CDR3 DNA: TGTGCCACCAGTGGCGGGAGGGCCTCTCTCGACGAGCAGTACTTC
CDR3 protein: CATSGGRASLDEQYF

D gene: -
clone size: -
V gene: TRBV5-1
J gene: TRBJ2-2
CDR3 DNA: TGCGCCAGCAGACGGGACCGAGGGACCGGGGAGCTGTTTTTT
CDR3 protein: CASRRDRGTGELFF

D gene: -
clone size: -
V gene: TRBV7-9
J gene: TRBJ2-1
CDR3 DNA: TGTGCCAGCAGCTTAGGGGTACTCAATGAGCAGTTCTTC
CDR3 protein: CASSLGVLNEQFF

D gene: TRBD1
clone size: -
V gene: TRBV6-5
J gene: TRBJ2-7
CDR3 DNA: TGTGCCAGCAGCCCCGGGACAGAGTTCTACGAGCAGTACTTC
CDR3 protein: CASSPGTEFYEQYF

D gene: -
clone size: -
V gene: TRBV28
J gene: TRBJ1-4
CDR3 DNA: TGTGCCAGCAGTTTAGGGGGGGGGCGACGGGTAAAACTGTTTTTT
CDR3 protein: CASSLGGGRRVKLFF

D gene: -
clone size: -
V gene: TRBV4-1
J gene: TRBJ2-7
CDR3 DNA: TGCGCCAGCAGTCATATTTCGGACTACGAGCAGTACTTC
CDR3 protein: CASSHISDYEQYF

D gene: TRBD2
clone size: once
V gene: TRBV30
J gene: TRBJ2-1
CDR3 DNA: TGTGCCTGGAGTCGACTAGCGGGAGTAGGTGAGCAGTTCTTC
CDR3 protein: CAWSRLAGVGEQFF

D gene: TRBD2
clone size: -
V gene: TRBV9
J gene: TRBJ2-2
CDR3 DNA: TGTGCCAGCAGCGTTTCGGGGGGAATCACCGGGGAGCTGTTTTTT
CDR3 protein: CASSVSGGITGELFF

D gene: TRBD2
clone size: few
V gene: TRBV5-1
J gene: TRBJ2-2
CDR3 DNA: TGCGCCAGCAGCGTGCTAGCGGGCGGGGAGCTGTTTTTT
CDR3 protein: CASSVLAGGELFF

D gene: -
clone size: -
V gene: TRBV6-6
J gene: TRBJ2-1
CDR3 DNA: TGTGCCAGCAGTGAGGGGGAGCGTTACAATGAGCAGTTCTTC
CDR3 protein: CASSEGERYNEQFF